This entry lists 17 T cell receptor beta chains sequenced from one sample in a study of cytomegalovirus exposure and HLA in healthy donors. Sequenced by immunoSEQ multiplex PCR; TCRdb stores in-frame clones only, minus some. The top ten clones hold over 12% of a sample with 200,000 to 250,000 clones, roughly 84% of them seen once. Sequencing was performed on PBMCs. The receptors originated from a woman in her twenties or thirties in good health and CMV-seropositive.

The rearrangement uses TRBV19 and TRBJ2-7, with D possibly matching TRBD1 (6 bases). The V gene lost 5 bases and the J gene lost 4 bases, with 12 bases spanning the gap. The CDR3 consists of 13 residues. Germline V CDR1 and CDR2: LNHDA, SQIVND (reference sequence). The chain's CDR3 is CASSPRGSYEQYF. For the CDR3, the DNA is TGTGCCAGTAGTCCTAGGGGGTCGTACGAGCAGTACTTC.

This sequence joins TRBV5-1 and TRBJ2-3, with TRBD1 matching over 9 bases. The CDR3 runs 15 residues. The germline CDR1 and CDR2 sequences are SGHRS and YFSETQ. V trimming: 4 bases; J trimming: 2 bases; junction bases outside the gene matches: 5. CDR3 sequence (DNA): TGCGCCAGCAGCGGGGGACAGGGAATCACAGATACGCAGTATTTT. Amino acids: CASSGGQGITDTQYF.

This clone has a handful of counts. The V call is TRBV27, the J call TRBJ1-5; possible D gene TRBD1, 5 bases. Trimming took off 1 base at V and 4 bases at J, with 11 bases between the two ends. The germline V gene encodes CDR1 MNHEY and CDR2 SMNVEV (reference sequence). This CDR3 has 15 residues. CDR3 protein: CASSLLGERNQPQHF. The CDR3 DNA reads TGTGCCAGCAGTTTATTGGGGGAAAGAAATCAGCCCCAGCATTTT.

The V call is TRBV5-1, the J call TRBJ1-2; 7 nucleotides agree with TRBD1. In germline, CDR1 is SGHRS, CDR2 YFSETQ. This CDR3 has 15 residues. Trimming took 4 bases from V and 0 from J; bases not matched to a gene: 6. CDR3 region: CASSMTGLPNYGYTF. The CDR3, as DNA: TGCGCCAGCAGCATGACAGGGCTCCCTAACTATGGCTACACCTTC. The whole variable domain, remainder taken from reference TRBV5-1 and TRBJ1-2, is KAGVTQTPRYLIKTRGQQVTLSCSPISGHRSVSWYQQTPGQGLQFLFEYFSETQRNKGNFPGRFSGRQFSNSRSEMNVSTLELGDSALYLCASSMTGLPNYGYTFGSGTRLTVV.

About this clone itself: The junction departs from the called germline gene at one end, perhaps through a read error. The V gene is TRBV7-7, the J gene TRBJ2-5; D unclear. From germline, CDR1 is SSHAT and CDR2 FNYEAQ (reference sequence). The CDR3 length is 17 residues. The CDR3 nucleotides are TGTGCTAGCAGCCCCCGAGGCGTGATGGAGCTAAAAGAGACCCAGTACTTC. It specifies CASSPRGVMELKETQYF. The full variable domain, with the rest looked up from reference TRBV7-7 and TRBJ2-5, is GAGVSQSPRYKVTKRGQDVTLRCDPISSHATLYWYQQALGQGPEFLTYFNYEAQPDKSGLPSDRFSAERPEGSISTLTIQRTEQRDSAMYRCASSPRGVMELKETQYFGPGTRLLVL.

This clone has only one observation. This chain connects TRBV27 to TRBJ2-7, with D maybe TRBD2 (6 bases). Germline assignment: CDR1 MNHEY and CDR2 SMNVEV (reference sequence). V was pared by 3 bases and J by 2 bases, with 17 bases between. There are 16 residues in the CDR3. The CDR3 here is CASSFFSSGSTYEQYF. CDR3 DNA: TGTGCCAGCAGTTTCTTTTCGAGCGGGTCTACCTACGAGCAGTACTTC.

To note about this clone: At one boundary the junction diverges from the germline segment, which might be a read error. The rearrangement uses TRBV7-7 and TRBJ1-1; D remains unclear. This CDR3 contains 13 residues. Germline loops: CDR1 SSHAT, CDR2 FNYEAQ (reference sequence). CDR3: CASSLQANTEAFF. CDR3 sequence (DNA): TGTGCTAGCAGCTTGCAAGCGAACACTGAAGCTTTCTTT. The entire variable domain, with the rest obtained from reference TRBV7-7 and TRBJ1-1, is as follows: GAGVSQSPRYKVTKRGQDVTLRCDPISSHATLYWYQQALGQGPEFLTYFNYEAQPDKSGLPSDRFSAERPEGSISTLTIQRTEQRDSAMYRCASSLQANTEAFFGQGTRLTVV.

This clone has a handful of counts. The chain employs TRBV6-1 and TRBJ1-5; 7 bases are a match to TRBD1. V trimming: 7 bases; J trimming: 5 bases; junction bases outside the gene matches: 11. The CDR3 extends over 15 amino acids. Germline V gene data show CDR1 as MNHNS and CDR2 as SASEGT. CDR3 DNA: TGTGCCAGCACTCGGACAGGCGGGGCCGATCAGCCCCAGCATTTT. Encoded protein: CASTRTGGADQPQHF.

The rearrangement joins TRBV6-6 to TRBJ2-1; maybe TRBD1 (6 bases). Germline V gives CDR1 MNHNY, CDR2 SVGAGI (reference sequence). The CDR3 runs to 16 residues. Trimming left V 6 bases short and J 5 bases short, with 20 bases between. The CDR3 reads CASSTTAMTGHNEQFF. The DNA for the CDR3 is TGTGCCAGCAGCACTACCGCTATGACAGGCCACAATGAGCAGTTCTTC.

V is TRBV6-5 and J is TRBJ2-3; D call uncertain. V was pared by 6 bases and J by 2 bases, with 12 bases between. Germline loops: CDR1 MNHEY, CDR2 SVGAGI. This CDR3 contains 14 residues. The CDR3 DNA follows: TGTGCCAGCAGAAGAATGGACCCCACAGATACGCAGTATTTT. Protein: CASRRMDPTDTQYF.

In nucleotides, the CDR3 is TGCAGCGTTGTTGGTGGGTGGGACGCAGGGACTAGCGGGAGCGTGGATGAGCAGTTCTTC. This sequence encodes CSVVGGWDAGTSGSVDEQFF. The chain couples TRBV29-1 to TRBJ2-1, with 14 bases identical to TRBD2. This CDR3 is built from 20 residues. Per the germline V gene, CDR1 is SQVTM and CDR2 is ANQGSEA. V gave up 4 bases and J gave up 8 bases; unmatched junction bases: 22.

The chain couples TRBV10-3 to TRBJ2-1, with D maybe TRBD2 (5 bases). Trimming took 2 bases from V and 5 from J, leaving 7 bases between them. The length of the CDR3 is 13 residues. Germline lookup yields CDR1 ENHRY and CDR2 SYGVKD. The CDR3 here is CAISENGDNEQFF. The CDR3 bases are TGTGCCATCAGTGAGAACGGGGACAATGAGCAGTTCTTC.

The gene calls are TRBV9 and TRBJ2-3; perhaps TRBD2 as D (6 bases). Germline assignment: CDR1 SGDLS and CDR2 YYNGEE. V gave up 7 bases and J gave up 0 bases, with 15 bases separating them. The CDR3 contains 15 residues. DNA of the CDR3: TGTGCCAGCGCCCGACGGGGGATTAGCACAGATACGCAGTATTTT. Translating it yields CASARRGISTDTQYF.

The rearrangement uses TRBV30 and TRBJ1-2; TRBD1 matches at 7 bases. The CDR3 extends over 14 amino acids. V lost 5 bases, J lost 8 bases, and 14 bases stayed unmatched. Germline-derived CDR1 and CDR2 are GTSNPN and SVGIG (reference sequence). The CDR3 reads CAWDGKGGQNGYTF. The CDR3 DNA follows: TGTGCCTGGGATGGTAAAGGGGGCCAAAACGGCTACACCTTC.

J is TRBJ1-1 and V is TRBV9; a possible D gene is TRBD1 (6 bases). Germline V gives CDR1 SGDLS, CDR2 YYNGEE. CDR3 length: 15 amino acids. The V end lost 3 bases, the J end lost 5 bases, and 17 bases lay between the germline ends. The CDR3 here is CASSAPRGGGTEAFF. For the CDR3, the DNA is TGTGCCAGCAGCGCCCCTAGAGGGGGGGGGACTGAAGCTTTCTTT.

The chain couples TRBV2 to TRBJ2-3; the match to TRBD2 covers 11 bases. Looked up from germline, CDR1 is SNHLY and CDR2 is FYNNEI. J gave up 1 base and V 3 bases, and 6 bases lay outside the gene matches. The CDR3 has 17 amino acids. The CDR3 here is CASSEELAGGRTDTQYF. CDR3 DNA: TGTGCCAGCAGTGAGGAGCTAGCGGGAGGCCGCACAGATACGCAGTATTTT.

V is TRBV9 and J is TRBJ2-1; D possibly matches TRBD1 or TRBD2 (5 bases each). V lost 5 bases to trimming and J lost 10 bases, with 16 bases between them. This CDR3 contains 13 residues. Germline assignment: CDR1 SGDLS and CDR2 YYNGEE. DNA of the CDR3: TGTGCCAGCAGGGGACCTCTTGGTTCCGAGCAGTTCTTC. Translating it yields CASRGPLGSEQFF.